The 15 T cell receptor beta chains below all came from one sample that was sequenced in a study of control samples from healthy donors and cancer patients. TCRdb keeps only in-frame clones here, not all; method: immunoSEQ multiplex PCR. This sample carries approximately 190,000 clones, with roughly 2% going to the ten biggest clones. Sequenced: blood. The receptors shown here come from a woman aged 25 to 39 in good health.

The rearrangement links TRBV28 to TRBJ1-5; TRBD1 aligns across 9 bases. This CDR3 region has 16 residues. V lost 6 bases to trimming and J lost 4 bases; unmatched junction nucleotides: 10. CDR1 and CDR2 (germline): MDHEN, SYDVKM. The CDR3 coding sequence is TGTGCCAGCAGGACACTTTACAGGGGGCCTAATCAGCCCCAGCATTTT. It is translated as CASRTLYRGPNQPQHF.

The CDR3 here is CASSLRDRDGYTF. Here the CDR3 DNA reads TGTGCCAGCAGTTTAAGGGACAGGGACGGCTACACCTTC. V and J are TRBV27 and TRBJ1-2; 9 nucleotides match TRBD1. CDR1 is MNHEY and CDR2 is SMNVEV in the germline V gene (reference sequence). CDR3 length equals 13 residues. V lost 2 bases to trimming and J lost 8 bases; unmatched junction nucleotides: 3.

This rearrangement joins TRBV5-8 to TRBJ1-6; D might be TRBD1 (5 bases). The germline CDR1 and CDR2 sequences are SGHTS and YDEGEE. CDR3 length: 16 residues. V was shortened by 2 bases and J by 7 bases, with 16 bases between the two germline ends. This chain's CDR3 is CASSFAPGRSNSPLHF. CDR3 DNA sequence: TGTGCCAGCAGCTTCGCCCCGGGACGGAGCAATTCACCCCTCCACTTT.

V usage is TRBV29-1 and J usage is TRBJ1-5; 9 nucleotides line up with TRBD1. CDR1 is SQVTM, CDR2 ANQGSEA, per germline. This CDR3 comprises 13 residues. Unmatched junction bases numbered 5, after V lost 4 bases and J lost 7 bases. The CDR3, as DNA: TGCAGCGTTGGGGGGACAGGGCACCAGCCCCAGCATTTT. Translation gives CSVGGTGHQPQHF.

The V gene is TRBV5-1, the J gene TRBJ2-3; D possibly corresponds to TRBD1 (5 bases). V was clipped by 0 bases and J by 3 bases, with 11 bases between them. The CDR3 runs to 15 residues. Germline loops: CDR1 SGHRS, CDR2 YFSETQ. The DNA of the CDR3 is TGCGCCAGCAGCTTGGTTAGTAGGGGAACAGATACGCAGTATTTT. It translates to CASSLVSRGTDTQYF.

The chain is built from TRBV2 and TRBJ1-2; 8 bases are shared with TRBD1. V dropped 6 bases and J dropped 8; count of bases not matched to a gene: 11. The length of the CDR3 is 14 residues. The germline gives CDR1 SNHLY, CDR2 FYNNEI. DNA for the CDR3: TGTGCCAGCAGCGTCAGGACAGGGAGTGGGGGCTACACCTTC. Protein: CASSVRTGSGGYTF.

The V call is TRBV5-1, the J call TRBJ1-3, with D uncertain. The CDR3 is 14 amino acids. The germline V gene encodes CDR1 SGHRS and CDR2 YFSETQ. With 5 bases removed from V and 2 bases from J, the gap between germline ends came to 11 bases. In DNA, the CDR3 is TGCGCCAGCAGTCCAAGAAGTACTGGAAACACCATATATTTT. Amino acids: CASSPRSTGNTIYF.

The gene calls are TRBV27 and TRBJ1-2, with unresolved D. Germline V gene lookup returns CDR1 MNHEY and CDR2 SMNVEV (reference sequence). This CDR3 has 15 residues. The V end lost 2 bases, the J end lost 7 bases, and 17 bases lay between the germline ends. The DNA of the CDR3 is TGTGCCAGCAGTTTAGATCGCGTACCAACGGGTGGCTACACCTTC. This sequence encodes CASSLDRVPTGGYTF.

The chain is built from TRBV4-1 and TRBJ1-5, with TRBD1 matching over 7 bases. This CDR3 region has 16 residues. Germline CDR1 MGHRA, CDR2 YSYEKL. The V and J ends lost 1 base and 5 bases, in that order; junction bases with no gene match: 8. CDR3 residues: CASSQVGQGGYQPQHF. CDR3 in DNA: TGCGCCAGCAGCCAAGTGGGTCAGGGGGGGTATCAGCCCCAGCATTTT.

The chain's CDR3 is CAGSSGAEAFF. The DNA of the CDR3 is TGCGCCGGAAGCTCGGGGGCTGAAGCTTTCTTT. The J gene is TRBJ1-1, the V gene TRBV10-1, with D tentatively TRBD1 (5 bases). The germline CDR1 and CDR2 sequences are WNHNN and SYGVQD (reference sequence). This CDR3 contains 11 residues. V lost 11 bases, J lost 6 bases, and 13 bases lay in between.

This chain's CDR3 is CASSLTPGQAGNTIYF. The CDR3 nucleotides are TGTGCCAGCAGCTTAACCCCGGGACAGGCTGGAAACACCATATATTTT. The rearrangement links TRBV7-2 to TRBJ1-3, with 8 bases that match TRBD1. In germline, CDR1 is SGHTA, CDR2 FQGNSA. The V and J ends lost 2 bases and 2 bases, in that order; junction bases with no gene match: 5. The CDR3 runs to 16 residues.

Concerning this clone itself: At one of its ends the junction is not consistent with the germline gene, which may arise from a read error. V usage is TRBV10-3 and J usage is TRBJ2-3; possibly TRBD2 for D (5 bases). The CDR3 length is 13 residues. Germline CDR1 is ENHRY and CDR2 is SYGVKD. The CDR3 loop is CAIFVPSTNTQYF. The CDR3 nucleotides are TGTGCCATCTTTGTCCCTAGCACAAATACGCAGTATTTT.

This sequence joins TRBV29-1 and TRBJ1-1, with D tentatively TRBD1 (5 bases). The CDR3 sequence is 13 residues long. V was clipped by 4 bases and J by 1 base, with 10 bases between them. Germline lookup yields CDR1 SQVTM and CDR2 ANQGSEA. The CDR3 DNA reads TGCAGCGTTGCGGGCAGGGCGAACACTGAAGCTTTCTTT. This sequence encodes CSVAGRANTEAFF.

This chain joins TRBV7-3 and TRBJ2-2; perhaps D is TRBD1 or TRBD2 (5 bases each). V lost 2 bases to trimming and J lost 4 bases, with 14 bases between them. Germline-derived CDR1 and CDR2 are SGHTA and FQGTGA. CDR3 length: 16 residues. The CDR3 bases are TGTGCCAGCAGCTTATGGGCCGGGGCTGGCACCGGGGAGCTGTTTTTT. This gives the protein CASSLWAGAGTGELFF.

Regarding this clone: This same CDR3 is encoded by further DNA sequences in the sample. J is TRBJ2-1 and V is TRBV6-5; D not certain. This CDR3 is built from 11 residues. The V and J ends lost 2 bases and 10 bases respectively, with 6 bases between them. CDR1 and CDR2 (germline): MNHEY, SVGAGI. The CDR3 is CASSYGGEQFF. The CDR3 DNA is TGTGCCAGCAGTTACGGCGGCGAGCAGTTCTTC.